Below are 7 T cell receptor beta chains sequenced from a single sample in a study of blood T cell repertoires in COVID-19. Here immunoSEQ multiplex PCR was the method, and the copy in TCRdb shows in-frame clones only, minus some. The table shows about 170,000 clones, with around 82% occurring only once. Sequencing used peripheral blood. These receptors originate from a man in his 70s with active or convalescent COVID-19.

The chain couples TRBV15 to TRBJ1-1; D may be TRBD1 (6 bases). The V end lost 0 bases, the J end lost 4 bases, and 15 bases lay between the germline ends. This CDR3 contains 16 residues. Germline CDR1 reads LNHNV; CDR2 reads YYDKDF (reference sequence). The CDR3 DNA is TGTGCCACCAGCAGAGATGCAGAGAGGGGGTCCACTGAAGCTTTCTTT. Protein: CATSRDAERGSTEAFF.

This rearrangement joins TRBV18 to TRBJ1-2, with D possibly matching TRBD1 (6 bases). This CDR3 has 18 amino acids. The V and J ends lost 3 bases and 5 bases respectively, with 25 bases between them. Looked up from germline, CDR1 is KGHSH and CDR2 is LQKENI. CDR3 in amino acids: CASSPQGFPEQWVYGYTF. The CDR3 coding sequence is TGTGCCAGCTCACCTCAGGGGTTCCCCGAACAGTGGGTGTATGGCTACACCTTC.

V gene TRBV6-5 combines with J gene TRBJ1-2; D is perhaps TRBD1 (5 bases). The CDR3 runs 13 residues. From germline, CDR1 is MNHEY and CDR2 SVGAGI. V dropped 0 bases and J dropped 7 bases, with 9 bases sitting between them. CDR3 DNA: TGTGCCAGCAGTTACTCAGGGGAGGGTGGCTACACCTTC. This sequence encodes CASSYSGEGGYTF.

This chain uses TRBV5-4 with TRBJ1-1, with D uncertain. CDR1 and CDR2 from the germline V gene are SGHNT and YYREEE (reference sequence). V gave up 3 bases and J gave up 1 base, with 13 bases separating them. The CDR3 covers 15 residues. The CDR3 spells CASSYASRGNTEAFF. The CDR3 DNA reads TGTGCCAGCAGCTATGCCTCTCGAGGGAACACTGAAGCTTTCTTT.

The V gene is TRBV19, the J gene TRBJ1-1, with D perhaps matching TRBD1 (6 bases). From germline, CDR1 is LNHDA and CDR2 SQIVND (reference sequence). The CDR3 is 17 residues long. Trimming left V 3 bases short and J 4 bases short, with 21 bases between. The CDR3 DNA reads as TGTGCCAGTAGTATGGGCAGGGACACTCCAAGGGGCACTGAAGCTTTCTTT. This codes for CASSMGRDTPRGTEAFF. The full variable domain, in which reference TRBV19 and TRBJ1-1 provide the parts outside the CDR3, is DGGITQSPKYLFRKEGQNVTLSCEQNLNHDAMYWYRQDPGQGLRLIYYSQIVNDFQKGDIAEGYSVSREKKESFPLTVTSAQKNPTAFYLCASSMGRDTPRGTEAFFGQGTRLTVV.

The genes are TRBV7-2 and TRBJ2-5; a weak D match, TRBD1 (5 bases). The length of the CDR3 is 14 residues. Per germline, CDR1 SGHTA and CDR2 FQGNSA. V lost 5 bases and J 1 base, leaving 11 bases between the germline ends. The CDR3 DNA follows: TGTGCCAGCAGCCCAGGGTCTGGCCAAGAGACCCAGTACTTC. Encoded protein: CASSPGSGQETQYF.

The chain joins TRBV9 to TRBJ2-4; 9 bases are a match to TRBD1. With 3 bases clipped from V and 0 bases from J, the junction kept 4 bases outside the gene matches. Germline CDR1 and CDR2: SGDLS and YYNGEE. This CDR3 contains 16 residues. Here the CDR3 reads CASSGGQGRAKNIQYF. Written as DNA, the CDR3 is TGTGCCAGCAGCGGTGGACAGGGGAGAGCCAAAAACATTCAGTACTTC.